These 5 T cell receptor beta chains were sequenced from one sample in a study of radiation and T cells in renal cell carcinoma. As to time point: blood 4 weeks post-SBRT, at nephrectomy. Treatment of the sample: 15 Gy SBRT to primary tumor, nephrectomy 4 weeks later. The table came from immunoSEQ multiplex PCR; TCRdb's copy has only in-frame clones and leaves some out. The sample contains fewer than 200,000 clones, about nine tenths of which appear only once. The specimen comprised blood, sampled from a patient whose treatment included radiotherapy and nephrectomy. Receptors were obtained from a woman aged 50 to 60 with renal cell carcinoma.

The chain is built from TRBV29-1 and TRBJ1-3; D is perhaps TRBD1 (6 bases). In germline, CDR1 is SQVTM, CDR2 ANQGSEA. This CDR3 comprises 21 residues. The V end lost 7 bases, the J end lost 3 bases, and 37 bases lay between the germline ends. CDR3 nucleotides: TGCAGCGAACCAATTCATTCAGGACAGACCCACGGAACGTTTCGTGGAAACACCATATATTTT. It encodes CSEPIHSGQTHGTFRGNTIYF.

This clone was counted only a few times. V is TRBV4-2 and J is TRBJ1-2, with a tentative D call TRBD1 (5 bases). CDR3 size: 14 residues. Germline CDR1 and CDR2: LGHNA and YNFKEQ. Trimming cost V 0 bases and J 7 bases, with 12 bases left between them. The DNA of the CDR3 is TGTGCCAGCAGCCAAGATGGGGGTTTGGGTGGCTACACCTTC. Translation gives CASSQDGGLGGYTF.

The genes are TRBV5-1 and TRBJ2-7; D gene unclear. Germline CDR1 is SGHRS and CDR2 is YFSETQ. This CDR3 spans 14 amino acids. V lost 0 bases, J lost 0 bases, and 7 bases lay in between. CDR3 sequence reads: CASSLVPGSYEQYF. The CDR3 nucleotides are TGCGCCAGCAGCTTGGTTCCAGGCTCCTACGAGCAGTACTTC.

This clone was picked up one time. At one boundary the junction diverges from the germline segment, which might be a read error. The V gene is TRBV18, the J gene TRBJ1-3; D gene unclear. CDR1 and CDR2 (germline): KGHSH, LQKENI. This CDR3 spans 14 amino acids. The chain's CDR3 is CASSSPTSGNTIYF. DNA for the CDR3: TGTGCCAGCTCATCACCGACAAGTGGAAACACCATATATTTT.

The chain has TRBV6-5 and TRBJ2-7; maybe TRBD2 (6 bases). Per germline, CDR1 MNHEY and CDR2 SVGAGI. The CDR3 sequence is 12 residues long. V dropped 11 bases and J dropped 2 bases, with 13 bases sitting between them. CDR3 protein: CASGRGTYEQYF. As DNA, the CDR3 is TGTGCCTCCGGGCGGGGAACCTACGAGCAGTACTTC.